The T cell receptor beta chain under discussion was sequenced for a study of cytomegalovirus exposure and HLA in healthy donors. Findings and limits, study-wide: TCR association rates varied by HLA locus in a later analysis, with DRB1 highest and HLA-C lowest.

Amplification used 60 Vbeta primers and 13 Jbeta primers. Data came from immunoSEQ multiplex PCR; TCRdb stores just in-frame clones and leaves some out. The sample gives 170,000 or so clones, roughly 77% of which show up once; 1% is in the top ten. V gave up 6 bases and J gave up 2 bases; unmatched junction bases: 12. The CDR3 is made up of 16 amino acids. The germline CDR1 and CDR2 sequences are SGHRS and YFSETQ. Worth noting for this clone: What it recognizes is unknown.

The origin of this receptor is a woman in her 50s in good health and CMV-seropositive. Material for sequencing was PBMCs. The chain couples TRBV5-1 to TRBJ2-7, with TRBD1 identical over 9 bases. The CDR3 is CASTLGIGQGTYEQYF. Here the CDR3 DNA reads TGCGCCAGCACTTTGGGTATTGGACAGGGGACCTACGAGCAGTACTTC.